This record concerns one T cell receptor (beta chain) sequence. The source of the sample is a study of Ad26.COV2.S vaccination and SARS-CoV-2 variants. The repertoire was sequenced with immunoSEQ multiplex PCR; TCRdb's copy has only in-frame clones and lacks some. The profile shows some 45,000 clones, about 80% of them singletons. This TCR came from a human donor who had recovered from COVID-19. Sequences were derived from peripheral blood, sampled after recovery from COVID-19.

CDR3 DNA sequence: TGTGCCAGCAGTTCCCAGGGGGTGGCTGGTTACGGCTACACCTTC. Protein: CASSSQGVAGYGYTF. The chain has TRBV28 and TRBJ1-2, with TRBD1 identical over 7 bases. This CDR3 is built from 15 residues. The junction had 13 bases not matched to a gene; V was cut back by 4 bases and J by 8 bases. CDR1 is MDHEN, CDR2 SYDVKM, per germline.